The 8 T cell receptor beta chains in this list originate from one sample, sequenced in a study of cytomegalovirus exposure and HLA in healthy donors (dated by TCRdb to 2016 to 2017). The receptor library was made with the immunoSEQ multiplex PCR assay. For the multiplex PCR, a mixture combining 60 forward primers for TCR Vbeta segments and 13 reverse primers for TCR Jbeta segments was used. Held by TCRdb, this immuneACCESS table contains in-frame sequences only and omits some clones. Under half of the omission traces to an unresolved V gene where checked; the cause of the rest is unknown. The sample table lists more than 95,000 clones, under 12% of them with a count of one. Approximately 4.5% of the sample rests with the top ten. Sequenced: PBMCs. These receptors all stem from a woman aged 18-29 years in good health and CMV-seropositive.

The V call is TRBV29-1, the J call TRBJ2-1, with no clear D. This CDR3 comprises 15 residues. V lost 8 bases and J lost 0, with 17 bases in between. The germline V gene encodes CDR1 SQVTM and CDR2 ANQGSEA. CDR3 sequence reads: CSIPSARSSYNEQFF. CDR3 bases: TGCAGCATCCCTAGTGCTAGGAGCTCCTACAATGAGCAGTTCTTC.

This clone turned up a few times. V and J are TRBV2 and TRBJ2-3; no definite D call. Germline V lookup: CDR1 SNHLY, CDR2 FYNNEI. V was trimmed by 7 bases and J by 2 bases, leaving 7 bases between them. CDR3 length equals 12 residues. CDR3 residues: CASTVITDTQYF. The DNA of the CDR3 is TGTGCCAGCACAGTAATCACAGATACGCAGTATTTT. The whole variable domain, remainder taken from reference TRBV2 and TRBJ2-3, is EPEVTQTPSHQVTQMGQEVILRCVPISNHLYFYWYRQILGQKVEFLVSFYNNEISEKSEIFDDQFSVERPDGSNFTLKIRSTKLEDSAMYFCASTVITDTQYFGPGTRLTVL.

This sequence joins TRBV6-5 and TRBJ2-3, with 8 nucleotides matching TRBD1. V dropped 5 bases and J dropped 1; count of bases not matched to a gene: 2. The V gene's germline CDR1 is MNHEY and CDR2 SVGAGI. This CDR3 is built from 14 residues. CDR3 in DNA: TGTGCCAGCAGTCGGGGACAGGGCACAGATACGCAGTATTTT. It encodes CASSRGQGTDTQYF.

This clone was counted a few times. The chain has TRBV6-1 and TRBJ2-7, with a weak D call TRBD1 (6 bases). The CDR3 is made up of 12 amino acids. Germline values: CDR1 MNHNS, CDR2 SASEGT. V was shortened by 9 bases and J by 3 bases, with 12 bases between the two germline ends. The CDR3 protein is CASFTDSYEQYF. The CDR3 DNA sequence: TGTGCCAGTTTTACGGACAGCTACGAGCAGTACTTC.

This clone appeared a few times. J is TRBJ2-1 and V is TRBV5-1, with 7 bases identical to TRBD1. The V gene's germline CDR1 is SGHRS and CDR2 YFSETQ. Trimming took 8 bases from V and 8 from J; bases not matched to a gene: 10. The length of the CDR3 is 13 residues. This chain's CDR3 is CASGTVNTDEQFF. CDR3 nucleotides: TGCGCCAGTGGGACAGTGAATACAGATGAGCAGTTCTTC. Together with reference TRBV5-1 and TRBJ2-1, the CDR3 gives the full variable domain: KAGVTQTPRYLIKTRGQQVTLSCSPISGHRSVSWYQQTPGQGLQFLFEYFSETQRNKGNFPGRFSGRQFSNSRSEMNVSTLELGDSALYLCASGTVNTDEQFFGPGTRLTVL.

V gene TRBV4-2 combines with J gene TRBJ2-3, with D possibly being TRBD2 (6 bases). V lost 6 bases and J 3 bases, leaving 19 bases between the germline ends. CDR3 size: 16 residues. The germline V gene has CDR1 LGHNA and CDR2 YNFKEQ. The CDR3 region has the DNA TGTGCCAGCAGTCCTTTGGGCGGGAAAGGGACAGATACGCAGTATTTT. Protein product: CASSPLGGKGTDTQYF.

The chain has TRBV4-2 and TRBJ2-3, with D perhaps TRBD2 (5 bases). CDR1 is LGHNA, CDR2 YNFKEQ, per germline. This CDR3 is built from 15 residues. Between the trimmed V and J ends, which lost 4 bases and 2 bases, there was a span of 13 bases. CDR3 residues: CASSRDYEATDTQYF. Written as DNA, the CDR3 is TGTGCCAGCAGCCGAGACTACGAAGCCACAGATACGCAGTATTTT.

This clone was found many times. The chain couples TRBV6-6 to TRBJ2-5, with 8 bases that match TRBD2. Germline CDR1 is MNHNY and CDR2 is SVGAGI (reference sequence). The J segment lost 4 bases and the V segment lost 8 bases, leaving 9 bases of the junction unmatched. The CDR3 length is 14 residues. This chain's CDR3 is CASGKGLVAETQYF. The CDR3 DNA is TGTGCCAGCGGGAAGGGACTAGTGGCAGAGACCCAGTACTTC.